Listed below are T cell receptor beta chains from one sample, sequenced in a study of blood T cell repertoires in COVID-19. Sequencing used immunoSEQ multiplex PCR; TCRdb keeps in-frame clones, though not all of them. The sample comprises approximately 200,000 clones, around 83% of which are singletons, and around 7.2% rests with the top ten. Sequencing was performed on peripheral blood. All receptors come from a woman in her 50s with acute or convalescent COVID-19. Both conserved end residues are part of each CDR3. The order of the fields is CDR3 protein, V gene, J gene, clone size. Size is omitted from some rows. Given values are once, few, many or a class for expanded clones.

CSVVGQNTGELFF	TRBV29-1	TRBJ2-2	.
CASSSGGDRLYEQYF	TRBV7-8	TRBJ2-7	.
CASSTPRDRDGYTF	TRBV11-2	TRBJ1-2	.
CASSRDQGRLPNYGYTF	TRBV5-6	TRBJ1-2	.
CASSKGLAEGGELFF	TRBV19	TRBJ2-2	.
CASSLWDTPASPLHF	TRBV28	TRBJ1-6	once
CASSQDKFWDRGLNEQFF	TRBV4-1	TRBJ2-1	.
CASSATNTGELFF	TRBV5-1	TRBJ2-2	.
CASSAASGRYNEQFF	TRBV2	TRBJ2-1	.
CATSRETAPNNEQFF	TRBV15	TRBJ2-1	.
CASTIREAGNTIYF	TRBV28	TRBJ1-3	once
CASSFYPGELFF	TRBV5-1	TRBJ2-2	few
CASSFLAGGSAYEQYF	TRBV7-2	TRBJ2-7	once
CASSRMVTSGYEQYF	TRBV7-2	TRBJ2-7	.
CASKATGTTGANVLTF	TRBV5-1	TRBJ2-6	.
CASSTLTSGGLDEQFF	TRBV19	TRBJ2-1	.
CASSQAGLAGGPGGEQYF	TRBV4-2	TRBJ2-7	.
CASSWGARAFF	TRBV12-3/TRBV12-4	TRBJ1-1	.
CASSYTQAVDEQYF	TRBV18	TRBJ2-7	.
CASLKPGGQSYGYTF	TRBV19	TRBJ1-2	.
CASSLRGQETQYF	TRBV18	TRBJ2-5	.
CASSRETGRDGYTF	TRBV4-3	TRBJ1-2	few
CASSTRTGPSYEQYF	TRBV4-3	TRBJ2-7	.
CAWRGQLWYGYTF	TRBV30	TRBJ1-2	once
CASSPGTSSKETQYF	TRBV18	TRBJ2-5	once
CASSIGGVGGYTF	TRBV19	TRBJ1-2	.
CASSAALDRGSPYEQYF	TRBV27	TRBJ2-7	.
CASSEVGSRNEQFF	TRBV2	TRBJ2-1	.
CASSYHRDSPLHF	TRBV7-2	TRBJ1-6	once
CASSSGTFPLSYEQYF	TRBV9	TRBJ2-7	.
CASSQVVGQGAGGYTF	TRBV4-2	TRBJ1-2	.
CASTRQGSYNEQFF	TRBV27	TRBJ2-1	.
CASSVVDGTGEKLFF	TRBV9	TRBJ1-4	once
CASSSGQGSFYEQYF	TRBV7-2	TRBJ2-7	once
CATSAQGNTIYF	TRBV24-1	TRBJ1-3	.
CASSVSVGSSYEQYF	TRBV9	TRBJ2-7	.
CASSESRDRGNTEAFF	TRBV9	TRBJ1-1	.
CASSERSPGPYGYTF	TRBV6-1	TRBJ1-2	.
CASSPGYEQFF	TRBV5-8	TRBJ2-1	.
CASQTGTGGEKLFF	TRBV4-2	TRBJ1-4	few
CASSLSGTLTEAFF	TRBV5-1	TRBJ1-1	.
CASSSRLARDNEQFF	TRBV5-6	TRBJ2-1	few
CASSQGGRGSPSGNTIYF	TRBV3-1/TRBV3-2	TRBJ1-3	few
CASSLPSGRYEQYF	TRBV28	TRBJ2-7	once
CASNPGDRATYGYTF	TRBV5-6	TRBJ1-2	.
CAIDSVDTQYF	TRBV6-6	TRBJ2-3	once
CASSQGTQAFSGNTIYF	TRBV4-2	TRBJ1-3	.
CASSHRVTGELFF	TRBV12-3/TRBV12-4	TRBJ2-2	.
CASSLTGTGNEKLFF	TRBV11-2	TRBJ1-4	.